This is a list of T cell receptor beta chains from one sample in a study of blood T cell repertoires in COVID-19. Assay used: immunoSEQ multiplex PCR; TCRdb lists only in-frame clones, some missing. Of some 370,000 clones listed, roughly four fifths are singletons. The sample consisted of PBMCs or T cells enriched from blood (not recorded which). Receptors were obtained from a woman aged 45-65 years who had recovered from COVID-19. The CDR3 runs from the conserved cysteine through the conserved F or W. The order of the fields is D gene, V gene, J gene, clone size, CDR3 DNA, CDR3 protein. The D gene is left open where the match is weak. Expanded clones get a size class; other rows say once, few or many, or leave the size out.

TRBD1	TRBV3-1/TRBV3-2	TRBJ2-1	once	TGTGCCAGCAGCCCAGACAGGGGGCCCGAGGAGTTCTTC	CASSPDRGPEEFF
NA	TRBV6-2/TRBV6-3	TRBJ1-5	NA	TGTGCCAGCAGTTATCTGGCCGGGATAAAGACGAGCAATCAGCCCCAGCATTTT	CASSYLAGIKTSNQPQHF
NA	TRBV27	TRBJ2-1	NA	TGTGCCAGGGGGAGCCCCGTGGAGAAGTTGGTGAATGAGCAGTTCTTC	CARGSPVEKLVNEQFF
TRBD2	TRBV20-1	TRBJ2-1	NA	TGCAGTGCTAGTCTAGCGGGGGGGCCGTTGCATGAGCAGTTCTTC	CSASLAGGPLHEQFF
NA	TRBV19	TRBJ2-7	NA	TGTGCCAGTAGTGCGTCCGGGCTAGTCGGGGGACTTCGCTCCTACGAGCAGTACTTC	CASSASGLVGGLRSYEQYF
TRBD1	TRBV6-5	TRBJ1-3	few	TGTGCCAGCAGGCAAACAGGGGGCTCTGGAAACACCATATATTTT	CASRQTGGSGNTIYF
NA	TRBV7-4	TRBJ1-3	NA	TGTGCCAGCAGCTTATATCCCCCCCCCGGATCAGGGGACGGAAACACCATATATTTT	CASSLYPPPGSGDGNTIYF
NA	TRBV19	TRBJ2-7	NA	TGTGCCAGTAGTGTAGCAGGGAATTCCCCCTACGAGCAGTACTTC	CASSVAGNSPYEQYF
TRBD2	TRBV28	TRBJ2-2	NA	TGTGCCAGCAGTTTAGCTAGCGGGGGGGCCAAATTTAACACCGGGGAGCTGTTTTTT	CASSLASGGAKFNTGELFF
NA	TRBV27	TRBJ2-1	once	TGTGCCAGCCGAGAGACTGACCTTACGAACAATGAGCAGTTCTTC	CASRETDLTNNEQFF
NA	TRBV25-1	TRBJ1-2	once	TGTGCCAGCAGTGGAGGCTATGGCTACACCTTC	CASSGGYGYTF
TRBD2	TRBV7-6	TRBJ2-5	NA	TGTGCCAGCAGCTTAGCCGACGGACTAGCGGTGTGGACCCAGTACTTC	CASSLADGLAVWTQYF
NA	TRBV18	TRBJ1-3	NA	TGTGCCAGCTCACCGACAGGATCGAGCTCTGGAAACACCATATATTTT	CASSPTGSSSGNTIYF
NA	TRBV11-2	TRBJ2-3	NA	TGTGCCAGCAGCTCCTACGGGCTGGCAGGGGCAGATACGCAGTATTTT	CASSSYGLAGADTQYF
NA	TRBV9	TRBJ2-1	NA	TGTGCCAGCAGCGTACGGAGCGAAACCTACAATGAGCAGTTCTTC	CASSVRSETYNEQFF
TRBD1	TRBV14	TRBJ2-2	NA	TGTGCCAGCAGCCGAGGGTACAGGGGGCCTGACACCGGGGAGCTGTTTTTT	CASSRGYRGPDTGELFF
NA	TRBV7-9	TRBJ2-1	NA	TGTGCCAGCAGCCGACCACCTAGGAATGAGCAGTTCTTC	CASSRPPRNEQFF
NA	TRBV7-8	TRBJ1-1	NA	TGTGCCAGCAGCTTAGTCGGGAACACTGAAGCTTTCTTT	CASSLVGNTEAFF
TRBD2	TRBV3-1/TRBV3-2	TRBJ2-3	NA	TGTGCCAGCAGCCTTTCGGGACTACCCACAGATACGCAGTATTTT	CASSLSGLPTDTQYF
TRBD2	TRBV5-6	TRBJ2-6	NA	TGTGCCAGCAGCTTGGTTGGCCGCGGGGGATCTGGGGCCAACGTCCTGACTTTC	CASSLVGRGGSGANVLTF
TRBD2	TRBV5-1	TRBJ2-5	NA	TGCGCCAGCAGCCCGGCTCGGGCTAGCGGGACAGAGACCCAGTACTTC	CASSPARASGTETQYF
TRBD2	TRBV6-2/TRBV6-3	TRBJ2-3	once	TGTGCCAGCAGTTACCCACCTAGCGGAGATACGCAGTATTTT	CASSYPPSGDTQYF
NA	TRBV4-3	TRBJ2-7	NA	TGCGCCAGCAGCCAAGAGGGGGGTTCCTCCTACGAGCAGTACTTC	CASSQEGGSSYEQYF
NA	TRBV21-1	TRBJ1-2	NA	TGTGCCAGCAGCAAAGACCCAATCCGGGACAGGGTATTGGACTATGGCTACACCTTC	CASSKDPIRDRVLDYGYTF
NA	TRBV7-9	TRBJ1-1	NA	TGTGCCAGCAGCTCATTAGGGGGGGTTGCTTTCTTT	CASSSLGGVAFF
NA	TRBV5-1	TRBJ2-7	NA	TGCGCCAGCAGCTTGGTTAGCGAGAGCTCCTACGAGCAGTACTTC	CASSLVSESSYEQYF
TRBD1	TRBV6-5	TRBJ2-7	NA	TGTGCCAGCAGCCCCCGGACAGGGACCTACGAGCAGTACTTC	CASSPRTGTYEQYF
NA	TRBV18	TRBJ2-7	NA	TGTGCCAGCTCATCGATAGGGGGGGGAATCTCCTACGAGCAGTACTTC	CASSSIGGGISYEQYF
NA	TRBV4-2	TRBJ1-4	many	TGTGCCAGCAGCAGGGGAGGGGGAAATGAAAAACTGTTTTTT	CASSRGGGNEKLFF
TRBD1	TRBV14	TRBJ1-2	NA	TGTGCCAGCAGGCCAGGGGGATCATATGGCTACACCTTC	CASRPGGSYGYTF
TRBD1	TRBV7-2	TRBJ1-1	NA	TGTGCCAGCAGCTCAGCGACAGGGTGGTTCACTGAAGCTTTCTTT	CASSSATGWFTEAFF
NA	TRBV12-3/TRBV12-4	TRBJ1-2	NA	TGTGCCAGCAGGCCCGACAGTAGGTATGGCTACACCTTC	CASRPDSRYGYTF
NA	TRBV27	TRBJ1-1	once	TGTGCCAGCAGTCCTCAGACAGGCAGGGCGAACACTGAAGCTTTCTTT	CASSPQTGRANTEAFF
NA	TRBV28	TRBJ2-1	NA	TGTGCCAGCAATCCAGCGGGCCTTTACAATGAGCAGTTCTTC	CASNPAGLYNEQFF
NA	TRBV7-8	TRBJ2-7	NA	TGTGCCAGCAGCCGGCAGGGGAATCGCGAGCAGTACTTC	CASSRQGNREQYF
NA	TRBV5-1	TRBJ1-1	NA	TGCGCCAGCAGCCCCCAGGGTGGGATCACTGAAGCTTTCTTT	CASSPQGGITEAFF
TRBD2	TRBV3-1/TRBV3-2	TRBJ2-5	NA	TGTGCCAGCAGCCAAGGCAGCGGGAGTGGTCAAGAGACCCAGTACTTC	CASSQGSGSGQETQYF
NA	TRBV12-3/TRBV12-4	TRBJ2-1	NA	TGTGCCAGCAGCCGACTGGAATATGAGCAGTTCTTC	CASSRLEYEQFF
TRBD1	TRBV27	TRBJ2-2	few	TGTGCCAGCAGGCGGGACAGGGTCAACACCGGGGAGCTGTTTTTT	CASRRDRVNTGELFF
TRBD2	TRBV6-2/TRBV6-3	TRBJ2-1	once	TGTGCCGGCAGTTTTCATATACAAAGCGGGATGGCCTACAATGAGCAGTTCTTC	CAGSFHIQSGMAYNEQFF
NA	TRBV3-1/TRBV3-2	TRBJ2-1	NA	TGTGCCAGCAGCCTCCGGAGGGGAGGAGAGCAGTTCTTC	CASSLRRGGEQFF
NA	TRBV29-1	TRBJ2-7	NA	TGCAGCGTACTCGGTAGGAGCGCCTACGAGCAGTACTTC	CSVLGRSAYEQYF
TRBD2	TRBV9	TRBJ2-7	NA	TGTGCCAGCAGCCCGTCTGGGTCTAGCGGGAGTTCGAGCGAGCAGTACTTC	CASSPSGSSGSSSEQYF
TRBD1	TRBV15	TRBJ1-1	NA	TGTGCCACCAGCACGGGGGGACAGGGCGGCACTGAAGCTTTCTTT	CATSTGGQGGTEAFF
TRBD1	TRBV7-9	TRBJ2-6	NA	TGTGCCAGCAGCTTTTCCGGGACAGGGGAAGAGGCTGGGGCCAACGTCCTGACTTTC	CASSFSGTGEEAGANVLTF
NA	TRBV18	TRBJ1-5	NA	TGTGCCAGCTCACCGTGGGACTCTCAGCCCCAGCATTTT	CASSPWDSQPQHF
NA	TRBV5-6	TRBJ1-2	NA	TGTGCCAGCAGTAAGACAGAAGACTATGGCTACACCTTC	CASSKTEDYGYTF
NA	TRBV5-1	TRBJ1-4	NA	TGCGCCAGCAGCTGGGGGATCACAGGGTCCGGGGTTAATGAAAAACTGTTTTTT	CASSWGITGSGVNEKLFF
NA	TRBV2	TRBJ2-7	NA	TGTGCCAGCTCTCCCTTGGCAGGGGCCTACGAGCAGTACTTC	CASSPLAGAYEQYF
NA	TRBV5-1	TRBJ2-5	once	TGCGCCAGCAGCTTGGAACAGGGCCAAGAGACCCAGTACTTC	CASSLEQGQETQYF
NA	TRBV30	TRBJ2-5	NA	TGTGCCTGGAACAACCTCGCCCAAGAGACCCAGTACTTC	CAWNNLAQETQYF
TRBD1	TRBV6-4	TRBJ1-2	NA	TGTGCCAGCAGTACACACGAGACAGGGACAAACTATGGCTACACCTTC	CASSTHETGTNYGYTF